This T cell receptor (beta chain) was observed in a study of blood T cell repertoires in COVID-19. Study information: Samples representing acute and convalescent COVID-19 were sourced from the United States, Italy and Spain. PBMCs, B-cell-depleted T cells, or T cells were the source of the cDNA or gDNA that made up the material.

The CDR3 has 19 amino acids. Between the trimmed V and J ends, which lost 3 bases and 4 bases, there was a span of 22 bases. Looked up from germline, CDR1 is MNHEY and CDR2 is SMNVEV (reference sequence). Per the authors' pipeline: Estimated nucleated cell counts came from reference gene primer amplification. Assay: immunoSEQ multiplex PCR; the TCRdb copy retains only in-frame clones and omits some. V, J and clone size reflect that table, while D and trimming were determined from the DNA. Among tens of thousands of clones listed, about 87% were seen once. The chain has TRBV27 and TRBJ2-6, with a tentative D call TRBD2 (5 bases). The sequencing input was peripheral blood. This TCR was recovered from a human donor in a cohort sampled during active COVID-19. In DNA form, the CDR3 reads TGTGCCAGCAGTTTCTGGGGTGGAGCGGCGCTATTAGGGGCCAACGTCCTGACTTTC. Translated, it gives CASSFWGGAALLGANVLTF.